The 4 T cell receptor beta chains listed next were all sequenced from one sample in a study of cytomegalovirus exposure and HLA in healthy donors. 13 Jbeta primers and 60 Vbeta primers were used for the PCR. TCRdb's table, derived via immunoSEQ multiplex PCR, lists solely in-frame clones and lacks some. The sample consists of more than 65,000 clones, around 80% of them appearing once. The material sequenced was PBMCs. The receptor source for this set is a man aged 18 to 30 in good health and CMV-seronegative.

The chain links TRBV9 to TRBJ2-2; D is possibly TRBD1 (6 bases). CDR1 and CDR2 from the germline V gene are SGDLS and YYNGEE. The length of the CDR3 is 16 residues. Trimming shortened V by 3 bases and J by 1 base, and 13 bases separated the two germline ends. CDR3 protein: CASSDARGMNTGELFF. CDR3 in DNA: TGTGCCAGCAGCGATGCCAGGGGAATGAACACCGGGGAGCTGTTTTTT.

This clone turned up a few times. The V call is TRBV27, the J call TRBJ1-2; D unresolved. Germline CDR1 MNHEY, CDR2 SMNVEV (reference sequence). The ends were cut back, 1 base at V and 4 bases at J, with 10 bases in the middle. The CDR3 totals 14 residues. The CDR3 DNA reads as TGTGCCAGCAGTTTATTCCCCTATGGCTATGGCTACACCTTC. Amino acid sequence: CASSLFPYGYGYTF.

The V and J genes are TRBV7-3 and TRBJ2-5, with D perhaps matching TRBD2 (7 bases). CDR1 and CDR2 (germline): SGHTA, FQGTGA. This CDR3 contains 14 residues. Trimming cost V 8 bases and J 7 bases, with 20 bases left between them. CDR3 loop: CASGPGGRSGTQYF. The CDR3 DNA follows: TGTGCCAGCGGGCCGGGGGGCCGGAGTGGGACCCAGTACTTC.

V is TRBV19 and J is TRBJ2-2; no reliable D call. This CDR3 is 14 amino acids long. Germline-derived CDR1 and CDR2 are LNHDA and SQIVND (reference sequence). V was cut by 1 base and J by 0 bases, with 3 bases left in between. The CDR3 DNA reads as TGTGCCAGTAGTATAGGAGCGAACACCGGGGAGCTGTTTTTT. The encoded protein is CASSIGANTGELFF.